The 9 T cell receptor beta chains presented below share a single source sample, sequenced in a study of liver allograft versus peripheral blood T cells (dated by TCRdb to 2020 to 2021). In terms of the full investigation: In liver transplant recipients, the study looked at T cell receptor repertoires in the peripheral blood and set them against the repertoires found within the transplanted livers.

The sequencer was an Illumina MiSeq. In-frame beta chains were kept once TCRdb had trimmed the public reads at Q25 with fastp and called clones with MiXCR. Entries are consolidated by CDR3 protein sequence, retaining the most common genes and DNA. Recorded for this sample are over 15,000 distinct CDR3 sequences; around 23% of them occurred a single time. The top ten constitute about 12% of the sample. The source is a human patient who had a liver transplant. Post transplant, some T cells may arise from the graft donor.

This clonotype was recorded many times. The DNA of the CDR3 is TGTGCCAGCAGTACCCGGAGCGGACAGGCGACGCCCCAGCATTTT. This sequence encodes CASSTRSGQATPQHF. The genes are TRBV27 and TRBJ1-5; 7 bases map to TRBD1. The germline CDR1 and CDR2 sequences are MNHEY and SMNVEV (reference sequence). Unmatched junction bases numbered 13, after V lost 5 bases and J lost 9 bases. The CDR3 is 15 amino acids.

This clonotype is termed medium-sized. This chain joins TRBV15 and TRBJ2-1; D gene ambiguous. This CDR3 has 15 amino acids. Per germline, CDR1 LNHNV and CDR2 YYDKDF (reference sequence). Trimming left V 0 bases short and J 0 bases short, with 6 bases between. The CDR3 bases are TGTGCCACCAGCAGAGAGGCAGGCTCCTACAATGAGCAGTTCTTC. Translating gives CATSREAGSYNEQFF.

The table lists this clonotype with a few counts. The V gene is TRBV6-5, the J gene TRBJ2-1; weak D call: TRBD2 (6 bases). Trimming stripped 7 bases from V and 6 bases from J, with 16 bases between. Germline lookup yields CDR1 MNHEY and CDR2 SVGAGI. The CDR3 has 14 residues. The CDR3 DNA follows: TGTGCCAGCACCCGGGAACTCGGGGGCAATGAGCAGTTCTTC. Translating it yields CASTRELGGNEQFF.

This clonotype was recorded many times. The V and J genes are TRBV6-2 or TRBV6-3 and TRBJ2-1; D not resolved. This CDR3 is built from 12 residues. Per the germline V gene, CDR1 is MNHEY and CDR2 is SVGEGT. The V end was cut by 2 bases, the J end by 9 bases, with 8 bases between. This CDR3 reads CASSYLGSEQFF. The DNA for the CDR3 is TGTGCCAGCAGTTACCTGGGTTCTGAGCAGTTCTTC.

This clonotype came up many times. This sequence joins TRBV7-2 and TRBJ2-1; tentatively, D is TRBD1 or TRBD2 (6 bases each). Trimming removed 0 bases at V and 11 bases at J, with 14 bases between. This CDR3 comprises 14 residues. CDR1 is SGHTA and CDR2 is FQGNSA in the germline V gene. The CDR3 DNA reads TGTGCCAGCAGCTTAGCGCTAAAGGGGGGAAAGCAGTTCTTC. Translation: CASSLALKGGKQFF.

V and J are TRBV7-2 and TRBJ2-7; TRBD2 matches at 7 bases. Unmatched junction bases numbered 11, after V lost 2 bases and J lost 4 bases. CDR3 length: 16 residues. Germline CDR1 and CDR2: SGHTA and FQGNSA. CDR3 amino acids: CASSLNPGLLIYEQYF. Written as DNA, the CDR3 is TGTGCCAGCAGCTTAAACCCGGGACTACTCATATACGAGCAGTACTTC.

At least ten counts were recorded for this clonotype. J is TRBJ1-2 and V is TRBV6-1; 9 bases align to TRBD1. Germline assignment: CDR1 MNHNS and CDR2 SASEGT. V was clipped by 8 bases and J by 5 bases; unmatched bases: 12. The CDR3 totals 15 residues. Written as DNA, the CDR3 is TGTGCCAGCGAGGTTCCCCGCGGGACAGGGTATGGCTACACCTTC. This codes for CASEVPRGTGYGYTF.

This clonotype came up many times. The genes are TRBV6-1 and TRBJ1-6, with 7 bases lining up with TRBD1. The CDR3 sequence is 16 residues long. V was pared by 2 bases and J by 2 bases, with 3 bases of the junction left unmatched. Germline-derived CDR1 and CDR2 are MNHNS and SASEGT. The CDR3 nucleotides are TGTGCCAGCAGTGAAAGGGGGCGCCCCTATAATTCACCCCTCCACTTT. Translating it yields CASSERGRPYNSPLHF.

The chain carries TRBV5-6 and TRBJ2-1; TRBD1 matches 7 bases. The ends lost 0 bases at V and 1 base at J; junction bases unmatched: 1. The CDR3 totals 15 residues. CDR1 is SGHDT, CDR2 YYEEEE, per germline. CDR3 DNA sequence: TGTGCCAGCAGCTTGGAACAGGGGTCCTACAATGAGCAGTTCTTC. Its protein is CASSLEQGSYNEQFF.